The present T cell receptor (beta chain) was sequenced within a study of T cells in Graves' hyperthyroidism and ophthalmopathy. 10 ml fresh peripheral blood yielded the PBMCs. The CDR3 regions of TCR beta were amplified from RNA transcripts. Initially, a first-round RT-PCR of the TCR CDR3 employed the HTBI primer set. TCRdb called the multiplex PCR reads again in MiXCR, with one record for every CDR3 protein. The sample holds about 740,000 distinct CDR3 sequences, around 15% seen once. This clonotype was seen at least ten times. Sequencing was carried out using blood. This sequence originates from a woman under 30 with Graves' hyperthyroidism.

CDR3 in DNA: TGTGCCAGCAGTGAACGAAGGAGGGACTACAATGAGCAGTTCTTC. This translates into CASSERRRDYNEQFF. V usage is TRBV2 and J usage is TRBJ2-1, with D perhaps TRBD2 (6 bases). The CDR3 extends over 15 amino acids. The germline V gene encodes CDR1 SNHLY and CDR2 FYNNEI. Trimming took off 2 bases at V and 3 bases at J, with 11 bases between the two ends.